A single sample gave rise to the 28 T cell receptor beta chains below, sequenced in a study of blood T cell repertoires in COVID-19. Libraries were prepared by immunoSEQ multiplex PCR; TCRdb keeps only in-frame clonotypes and omits some of them. The table includes around 210,000 clones, approximately 85% detected once. The specimen sequenced was peripheral blood. All receptors derive from a man aged 50-60 years with COVID-19, enrolled during active disease.

This clone has only a few counts. The V gene is TRBV27, the J gene TRBJ2-5; 7 bases align to TRBD1. The CDR3 consists of 14 residues. Trimming removed 5 bases from V and 9 bases from J; junction bases left unmatched: 12. Germline V gives CDR1 MNHEY, CDR2 SMNVEV (reference sequence). The CDR3 region has the DNA TGTGCCAGCAGTCCTGGACAGGCTACCGGGCCCCAGTACTTC. Translation: CASSPGQATGPQYF.

The CDR3 DNA is TGTGCCAGCAGCTTATATTCGGGACAGGGGTTGGAGACCCAGTACTTC. Amino acids: CASSLYSGQGLETQYF. The chain combines TRBV11-2 with TRBJ2-5, with 10 bases aligning to TRBD1. CDR3 length: 16 residues. The V gene end was trimmed by 2 bases and the J gene end by 5 bases; junction bases not matched to a gene: 8. Germline V gene lookup returns CDR1 SGHAT and CDR2 FQNNGV.

This clone was detected many times. This sequence joins TRBV5-5 and TRBJ1-3, with 8 bases fitting TRBD1. The CDR3 runs 17 residues. Germline values: CDR1 SGHKS, CDR2 YYEKEE (reference sequence). V shed 4 bases and J 0 bases; nucleotides not matched to a gene: 9. The CDR3 nucleotides are TGTGCCAGCAGCCAGACGGGACAGGCAAGCTCTGGAAACACCATATATTTT. This gives the protein CASSQTGQASSGNTIYF.

This clone came up a few times. This rearrangement joins TRBV5-1 to TRBJ2-1; no reliable D call. The ends were cut back, 5 bases at V and 2 bases at J, with 11 bases in the middle. Germline CDR1 is SGHRS and CDR2 is YFSETQ. There are 14 residues in the CDR3. The chain's CDR3 is CASSLELTYNEQFF. For the CDR3, the DNA is TGCGCCAGCAGTTTAGAACTAACCTACAATGAGCAGTTCTTC.

The chain joins TRBV7-9 to TRBJ2-5, with 11 bases lining up with TRBD2. V trimming: 5 bases; J trimming: 3 bases; junction bases outside the gene matches: 8. The CDR3 covers 16 residues. Germline V gives CDR1 SEHNR, CDR2 FQNEAQ (reference sequence). CDR3 nucleotides: TGTGCCAGCAGCCCCACCGGGACTAGCGGCGAAGAGACCCAGTACTTC. Amino acids: CASSPTGTSGEETQYF. The full variable domain, in which reference TRBV7-9 and TRBJ2-5 provide the parts outside the CDR3, is DTGVSQNPRHKITKRGQNVTFRCDPISEHNRLYWYRQTLGQGPEFLTYFQNEAQLEKSRLLSDRFSAERPKGSFSTLEIQRTEQGDSAMYLCASSPTGTSGEETQYFGPGTRLLVL.

This clone is a singleton in its sample. The genes are TRBV5-5 and TRBJ2-3; 7 bases line up with TRBD1. J was trimmed by 0 bases and V by 5 bases; bases with no gene match: 9. This CDR3 has 16 amino acids. Germline V gene data show CDR1 as SGHKS and CDR2 as YYEKEE (reference sequence). As DNA, the CDR3 is TGTGCCAGCAGTTCCCTCGGGACAGCTAGCACAGATACGCAGTATTTT. Translating it yields CASSSLGTASTDTQYF.

The chain is built from TRBV3-1 (or the pseudogene TRBV3-2) and TRBJ2-1; 11 bases fit TRBD1. The CDR3 runs to 13 residues. Germline V gene sequence: CDR1 LGHDT, CDR2 YNNKEL (reference sequence). J was trimmed by 5 bases and V by 6 bases; bases with no gene match: 0. The CDR3 DNA reads as TGTGCCAGCAGGGGACAGGGGGACAATGAGCAGTTCTTC. Protein sequence: CASRGQGDNEQFF.

This rearrangement joins TRBV6-1 to TRBJ2-2, with D possibly matching TRBD2 (5 bases). V gave up 3 bases and J gave up 5 bases, with 7 bases separating them. Looked up from germline, CDR1 is MNHNS and CDR2 is SASEGT. This CDR3 region has 13 residues. The CDR3 spells CASSDGGTGELFF. DNA for the CDR3: TGTGCCAGCAGTGATGGCGGGACCGGGGAGCTGTTTTTT.

The chain uses TRBV6-1 and TRBJ2-2, with D possibly matching TRBD2 (5 bases). The CDR3 has 18 amino acids. V shed 2 bases and J shed 3 bases, with 19 bases lying between them. Looked up from germline, CDR1 is MNHNS and CDR2 is SASEGT. The CDR3 coding sequence is TGTGCCAGCAGTGAACCTCTCGCGGGCCGGACCTACACCGGGGAGCTGTTTTTT. As protein: CASSEPLAGRTYTGELFF.

This sequence joins TRBV2 and TRBJ2-1; 11 bases fit TRBD1. With V trimmed by 4 bases and J by 7 bases, 12 bases remained unmatched. This CDR3 region has 17 residues. CDR1 and CDR2 (germline): SNHLY, FYNNEI. For the CDR3, the DNA is TGTGCCAGCAGTGCCGAACGCAGGACAGGGGGCTGGAATGAGCAGTTCTTC. The encoded protein is CASSAERRTGGWNEQFF.

With respect to this clone: Other DNA sequences of this sample code for an identical CDR3. The chain uses TRBV6-1 and TRBJ2-7; 10 bases fit TRBD2. The ends lost 2 bases at V and 2 bases at J; junction bases unmatched: 6. The germline V gene encodes CDR1 MNHNS and CDR2 SASEGT. This CDR3 comprises 16 residues. CDR3 sequence reads: CASSERLAGGPYEQYF. In DNA, the CDR3 is TGTGCCAGCAGTGAAAGGTTAGCGGGGGGCCCCTACGAGCAGTACTTC.

This clone has a single count. At one of its ends the junction is not consistent with the germline gene, which may arise from a read error. The V and J genes are TRBV7-7 and TRBJ2-1, with D perhaps TRBD1 (6 bases). The CDR3 is 16 residues long. Germline-derived CDR1 and CDR2 are SSHAT and FNYEAQ (reference sequence). The CDR3 here is CASSLLGQSSYNEQFF. Here the CDR3 DNA reads TGTGCTAGCAGCTTATTAGGACAGAGCTCCTACAATGAGCAGTTCTTC.

This chain joins TRBV4-1 and TRBJ2-7; 14 bases fit TRBD2. This CDR3 has 16 amino acids. The junction had 8 bases not matched to a gene; V was cut back by 4 bases and J by 6 bases. The germline CDR1 and CDR2 sequences are MGHRA and YSYEKL. The CDR3 DNA reads as TGCGCCAGCAGCCGGGGACTAGCGGGGGAGTTTTCCGAGCAGTACTTC. As protein: CASSRGLAGEFSEQYF.

This clone was observed at least ten times. This chain connects TRBV6-5 to TRBJ1-6; possible D gene TRBD1, 5 bases. Germline CDR1 MNHEY, CDR2 SVGAGI. This CDR3 contains 15 residues. V shed 6 bases and J shed 6 bases, with 15 bases lying between them. The CDR3 nucleotides are TGTGCCAGCAGCCCCGCGGCAGGGTCTAATTCACCCCTCCACTTT. Translation: CASSPAAGSNSPLHF.

J is TRBJ2-7 and V is TRBV28, with 9 bases fitting TRBD1. V lost 6 bases and J lost 1; bases outside the gene matches: 13. CDR1 is MDHEN and CDR2 is SYDVKM in the germline V gene. The CDR3 totals 17 residues. The CDR3 sequence: CASSPFTGTGISYEQYF. The CDR3 DNA sequence: TGTGCCAGCAGCCCTTTCACCGGGACAGGGATATCCTACGAGCAGTACTTC.

The rearrangement uses TRBV5-8 and TRBJ1-5; no reliable D call. The CDR3 totals 16 residues. Trimming shortened V by 0 bases and J by 0 bases, and 10 bases separated the two germline ends. Germline V CDR1 and CDR2: SGHTS, YDEGEE. CDR3 protein: CASSLATKNSNQPQHF. CDR3 nucleotides: TGTGCCAGCAGCTTGGCGACAAAAAATAGCAATCAGCCCCAGCATTTT.

The chain combines TRBV3-1 (or the pseudogene TRBV3-2) with TRBJ1-2; maybe TRBD1 (6 bases). The CDR3 contains 13 residues. V was clipped by 4 bases and J by 8 bases, with 14 bases between them. Germline V gene lookup returns CDR1 LGHDT and CDR2 YNNKEL (reference sequence). CDR3 amino acids: CASSRRQAWGYTF. Written as DNA, the CDR3 is TGTGCCAGCAGCCGTCGACAGGCTTGGGGCTACACCTTC.

The gene calls are TRBV27 and TRBJ2-7, with D perhaps matching TRBD2 (5 bases). The CDR3 length is 13 residues. V was trimmed by 0 bases and J by 6 bases, leaving 9 bases between them. CDR1 is MNHEY and CDR2 is SMNVEV in the germline V gene (reference sequence). The CDR3 region has the DNA TGTGCCAGCAGTTTATCAGGGAGCGGCGAGCAGTACTTC. Amino acids: CASSLSGSGEQYF.

The chain employs TRBV7-8 and TRBJ1-5; 8 bases are shared with TRBD1. V lost 5 bases to trimming and J lost 2 bases; unmatched junction nucleotides: 8. Germline loops: CDR1 SGHVS, CDR2 FQNEAQ. The CDR3 has 16 residues. This CDR3 is CASSERTGKRNQPQHF. CDR3 bases: TGTGCCAGCAGCGAACGGACAGGGAAACGCAATCAGCCCCAGCATTTT. Looking up the rest from reference TRBV7-8 and TRBJ1-5 gives the full variable domain: GAGVSQSPRYKVAKRGQDVALRCDPISGHVSLFWYQQALGQGPEFLTYFQNEAQLDKSGLPSDRFFAERPEGSVSTLKIQRTQQEDSAVYLCASSERTGKRNQPQHFGDGTRLSIL.

The rearrangement links TRBV18 to TRBJ1-4; a weak D match, TRBD1 (5 bases). The V end lost 4 bases, the J end lost 7 bases, and 13 bases lay between the germline ends. Germline assignment: CDR1 KGHSH and CDR2 LQKENI. This CDR3 is built from 14 residues. The CDR3 DNA reads TGTGCCAGCTCACTAGATTGGGGCGGTGAAAAACTGTTTTTT. Protein sequence: CASSLDWGGEKLFF. Full variable domain (missing parts from reference TRBV18 and TRBJ1-4): NAGVMQNPRHLVRRRGQEARLRCSPMKGHSHVYWYRQLPEEGLKFMVYLQKENIIDESGMPKERFSAEFPKEGPSILRIQQVVRGDSAAYFCASSLDWGGEKLFFGSGTQLSVL.

This clone has a handful of counts. The chain couples TRBV7-2 to TRBJ1-3; 7 bases line up with TRBD1. Per germline, CDR1 SGHTA and CDR2 FQGNSA. CDR3 length equals 12 residues. Unmatched junction bases numbered 6, after V lost 1 base and J lost 15 bases. The CDR3 sequence is CASSLEVGTEYF. CDR3 sequence (DNA): TGTGCCAGCAGCTTAGAGGTTGGGACAGAATATTTT.

This chain connects TRBV24-1 to TRBJ2-1, with TRBD2 matching 8 bases. J was trimmed by 8 bases and V by 4 bases; bases with no gene match: 12. The CDR3 extends over 16 amino acids. CDR1 and CDR2 from the germline V gene are KGHDR and SFDVKD. CDR3 residues: CATSDLGLAGTYEQFF. In nucleotides, the CDR3 is TGTGCCACCAGTGACCTTGGGCTAGCGGGTACTTATGAGCAGTTCTTC.

J is TRBJ2-7 and V is TRBV6-6, with 10 bases fitting TRBD2. The germline V gene has CDR1 MNHNY and CDR2 SVGAGI (reference sequence). CDR3 length: 15 residues. V shed 7 bases, J shed 2 bases, and the junction held 8 bases outside the gene matches. CDR3 in DNA: TGTGCCAGCACCCTAAGCGGGGGGGATGCCTACGAGCAGTACTTC. It specifies CASTLSGGDAYEQYF.

The chain uses TRBV5-1 and TRBJ2-7; 9 bases fit TRBD1. Germline V gives CDR1 SGHRS, CDR2 YFSETQ. This CDR3 has 16 amino acids. V dropped 4 bases and J dropped 4; count of bases not matched to a gene: 12. CDR3 DNA sequence: TGCGCCAGCAGCCCGGACAGGGGCCGACGGAAATACGAGCAGTACTTC. Translated: CASSPDRGRRKYEQYF.

This chain links TRBV11-3 with TRBJ2-2; D uncertain. The germline V and J ends were trimmed by 5 bases and 4 bases, with 11 bases remaining between them. Germline V lookup: CDR1 SGHNT, CDR2 YENEEA. The CDR3 sequence is 14 residues long. CDR3 nucleotides: TGTGCCAGCAGCCCCTCCGAGGCCACCGGGGAGCTGTTTTTT. This sequence encodes CASSPSEATGELFF.

The chain combines TRBV5-6 with TRBJ1-4; D unresolved. Germline lookup yields CDR1 SGHDT and CDR2 YYEEEE. This CDR3 contains 14 residues. Between the trimmed V and J ends, which lost 2 bases and 5 bases, there was a span of 10 bases. CDR3 nucleotides: TGTGCCAGCAGCTTCCGGAGTGCCAATGAAAAACTGTTTTTT. This encodes CASSFRSANEKLFF.

The chain joins TRBV2 to TRBJ2-1; TRBD1 matches 8 bases. J lost 4 bases, V lost 1 base, and 3 bases had no gene match. Germline-derived CDR1 and CDR2 are SNHLY and FYNNEI. This CDR3 spans 15 amino acids. Here the CDR3 DNA reads TGTGCCAGCAGTGAAGATCAGGGGGCTTACAATGAGCAGTTCTTC. Amino acid sequence: CASSEDQGAYNEQFF.

V is TRBV10-3 and J is TRBJ2-3; no clear D. The CDR3 has 13 amino acids. Per germline, CDR1 ENHRY and CDR2 SYGVKD. V was pared by 11 bases and J by 3 bases, with 15 bases between. The CDR3 spells CAVSTSLTDTQYF. The DNA of the CDR3 is TGTGCCGTATCAACAAGTTTGACAGATACGCAGTATTTT.